Presented here are 25 T cell receptor beta chains from one specimen sequenced in a study of tumour-infiltrating T cells in Burkitt lymphoma. Repertoires were generated with immunoSEQ multiplex PCR, while TCRdb's copy carries only in-frame clones and drops some. Of some 3,000 clones detected, over 12% appear once; the ten largest clones hold 2.5% to 3.5%. Sequencing was done on a sample of tumor tissue. The receptor source for this set is a human donor with Burkitt lymphoma.

The rearrangement uses TRBV7-2 and TRBJ1-5, with D possibly being TRBD1 (5 bases). The CDR3 runs to 15 residues. Germline V gives CDR1 SGHTA, CDR2 FQGNSA. V was pared by 1 base and J by 0 bases, with 7 bases between. The CDR3 nucleotides read TGTGCCAGCAGCTTAGACAGGAATAGCAATCAGCCCCAGCATTTT. It translates to CASSLDRNSNQPQHF.

The chain carries TRBV13 and TRBJ1-1, with D uncertain. Germline CDR1 and CDR2: PRHDT and FYEKMQ (reference sequence). The CDR3 is 15 amino acids. V was trimmed by 0 bases and J by 1 base, leaving 9 bases between them. This CDR3 reads CASSLGTEENTEAFF. The CDR3 coding sequence is TGTGCCAGCAGCTTAGGTACGGAGGAGAACACTGAAGCTTTCTTT.

This clone has just a few counts. The chain carries TRBV5-4 and TRBJ2-7, with 13 positions matching TRBD2. This CDR3 has 13 residues. Germline V gene sequence: CDR1 SGHNT, CDR2 YYREEE (reference sequence). The J segment lost 6 bases and the V segment lost 7 bases, leaving 4 bases of the junction unmatched. The CDR3 DNA follows: TGTGCCAGCCAACTAGCGGGAGGGCTCGAGCAGTACTTC. Translating gives CASQLAGGLEQYF.

In nucleotides, the CDR3 is TGTGCCAGCAGCTTAGCCTTCCAGGGGTGGAACGAGCAGTACTTC. Amino acids: CASSLAFQGWNEQYF. This chain connects TRBV11-2 to TRBJ2-7, with D perhaps matching TRBD1 (6 bases). V lost 1 base and J 5 bases, leaving 15 bases between the germline ends. Per germline, CDR1 SGHAT and CDR2 FQNNGV. CDR3 length: 15 residues.

This clone was counted a few times. The chain employs TRBV19 and TRBJ1-5, with 7 bases lining up with TRBD1. Germline trimming cut 3 bases from V and 1 base from J; bases unmatched to any gene: 3. CDR1 and CDR2 (germline): LNHDA, SQIVND (reference sequence). This CDR3 is built from 15 residues. The CDR3 loop is CASSMEGASNQPQHF. The CDR3 DNA reads TGTGCCAGTAGTATGGAGGGGGCCAGCAATCAGCCCCAGCATTTT.

This clone appeared a few times. The chain has TRBV4-3 and TRBJ1-1; D not certain. This CDR3 has 13 amino acids. In germline, CDR1 is LGHNA, CDR2 YSLEER. Trimming stripped 5 bases from V and 2 bases from J, with 9 bases between. CDR3 loop: CASSWSVNTEAFF. CDR3 DNA sequence: TGCGCCAGCAGCTGGTCAGTTAACACTGAAGCTTTCTTT.

The chain couples TRBV6-1 to TRBJ2-3, with TRBD2 matching 8 bases. CDR3 length equals 14 residues. Germline V gene sequence: CDR1 MNHNS, CDR2 SASEGT. V dropped 3 bases and J dropped 8; count of bases not matched to a gene: 7. The CDR3, as DNA: TGTGCCAGCAGTGAGGCTAGCGGGCTGGCTACGCAGTATTTT. Translation: CASSEASGLATQYF.

Worth noting for this clone: A junction end diverges from the germline sequence, so it may reflect a read error. The chain uses TRBV19 and TRBJ1-1, with D unresolved. This CDR3 contains 14 residues. In germline, CDR1 is LNHDA, CDR2 SQIVND (reference sequence). The CDR3 here is CASSISVENTEAFF. DNA for the CDR3: TGTGCCAGTAGTATCAGTGTCGAGAACACTGAAGCTTTTTTT.

This clone was seen only a few times. This chain links TRBV19 with TRBJ1-2, with a weak D call TRBD1 (5 bases). This CDR3 comprises 17 residues. V lost 5 bases to trimming and J lost 2 bases, with 21 bases between them. Germline values: CDR1 LNHDA, CDR2 SQIVND (reference sequence). CDR3 residues: CASSRRQPEERNYGYTF. For the CDR3, the DNA is TGTGCCAGTAGTCGACGACAGCCTGAGGAGAGGAACTATGGCTACACCTTC.

The chain has TRBV9 and TRBJ2-3; 11 bases fit TRBD1. Trimming took 4 bases from V and 5 from J; bases not matched to a gene: 9. This CDR3 spans 16 amino acids. Germline V gene sequence: CDR1 SGDLS, CDR2 YYNGEE. CDR3 bases: TGTGCCAGCAGCTCCTGGACAGGGGGCGAGATAGATACGCAGTATTTT. Residues: CASSSWTGGEIDTQYF. Together with reference TRBV9 and TRBJ2-3, the CDR3 gives the full variable domain: DSGVTQTPKHLITATGQRVTLRCSPRSGDLSVYWYQQSLDQGLQFLIQYYNGEERAKGNILERFSAQQFPDLHSELNLSSLELGDSALYFCASSSWTGGEIDTQYFGPGTRLTVL.

Here the CDR3 reads CASSGSGSQYF. The DNA of the CDR3 is TGTGCCAGCAGCGGGTCGGGGAGCCAGTACTTC. The chain has TRBV5-5 and TRBJ2-7, with D perhaps TRBD2 (5 bases). This CDR3 spans 11 amino acids. V shed 4 bases and J shed 10 bases, with 12 bases lying between them. CDR1 and CDR2 from the germline V gene are SGHKS and YYEKEE (reference sequence).

The V gene is TRBV5-1, the J gene TRBJ2-7; TRBD1 agrees at 12 bases. The CDR3 is 14 residues long. The ends lost 6 bases at V and 6 bases at J; junction bases unmatched: 7. Germline-derived CDR1 and CDR2 are SGHRS and YFSETQ. For the CDR3, the DNA is TGCGCCAGCACAAGGGGGACAGGGGGCGGCGAGCAGTACTTC. Translation gives CASTRGTGGGEQYF.

This clone was observed a handful of times. The CDR3 region has the DNA TGTGCCAACAGAGTGGGGCAGGGATACACTGAAGCTTTCTTT. Translation gives CANRVGQGYTEAFF. This rearrangement joins TRBV5-6 to TRBJ1-1, with D perhaps TRBD1 (5 bases). The germline CDR1 and CDR2 sequences are SGHDT and YYEEEE. The CDR3 covers 14 residues. Trimming stripped 9 bases from V and 3 bases from J, with 18 bases between. Using reference TRBV5-6 and TRBJ1-1 for the parts outside the CDR3, the full variable domain is DAGVTQSPTHLIKTRGQQVTLRCSPKSGHDTVSWYQQALGQGPQFIFQYYEEEERQRGNFPDRFSGHQFPNYSSELNVNALLLGDSALYLCANRVGQGYTEAFFGQGTRLTVV.

This clone has only a few counts. V and J are TRBV19 and TRBJ2-3, with D possibly matching TRBD1 (6 bases). The CDR3 runs 16 residues. Deletions cut 6 bases from V and 2 bases from J, with 18 bases between. Germline lookup yields CDR1 LNHDA and CDR2 SQIVND (reference sequence). CDR3 amino acids: CASRGQLPIATDTQYF. Here the CDR3 DNA reads TGTGCCAGTAGGGGACAACTACCGATAGCCACAGATACGCAGTATTTT.

There are a few counts of this clone. The J gene is TRBJ2-3, the V gene TRBV6-6, with 14 bases aligning to TRBD2. The CDR3 consists of 16 residues. Per germline, CDR1 MNHNY and CDR2 SVGAGI (reference sequence). Unmatched junction bases numbered 3, after V lost 4 bases and J lost 3 bases. CDR3 sequence (DNA): TGTGCCAGCAGTTGGGGGACTAGCGGGAGTACAGATACGCAGTATTTT. This gives the protein CASSWGTSGSTDTQYF.

The rearrangement links TRBV5-1 to TRBJ2-5; TRBD1 agrees at 8 bases. The closer fit of TRBJ2-7 to the DNA end suggests the J call may be wrong. CDR1 SGHRS and CDR2 YFSETQ come from the germline V gene. The CDR3 has 14 amino acids. The CDR3 loop reads CASSLVQGDYEQYF. CDR3 DNA sequence: TGCGCCAGCAGCTTGGTACAGGGGGACTACGAGCAGTACTTC.

In its sample, this clone was seen a few times. CDR3: CATSRESLIPYNEQFF. The CDR3 nucleotides are TGTGCCACCAGCAGAGAATCGCTGATACCCTACAATGAGCAGTTCTTC. V usage is TRBV15 and J usage is TRBJ2-1, with D unresolved. Germline assignment: CDR1 LNHNV and CDR2 YYDKDF (reference sequence). This CDR3 contains 16 residues. Trimming removed 0 bases from V and 2 bases from J, with 11 bases in between.

V is TRBV29-1 and J is TRBJ1-5; unclear D gene. The V gene's germline CDR1 is SQVTM and CDR2 ANQGSEA. This CDR3 spans 13 amino acids. Between the trimmed V and J ends, which lost 4 bases and 5 bases, there was a span of 12 bases. DNA of the CDR3: TGCAGCGTTGCCGGAGCTATGTATCAGCCCCAGCATTTT. This gives the protein CSVAGAMYQPQHF.

The chain carries TRBV2 and TRBJ2-3; 9 nucleotides align to TRBD2. Germline-derived CDR1 and CDR2 are SNHLY and FYNNEI. J gave up 0 bases and V 2 bases, and 6 bases lay outside the gene matches. The CDR3 is 17 residues long. In nucleotides, the CDR3 is TGTGCCAGCAGTGAATTGAAGCGGGAGGTTAGCACAGATACGCAGTATTTT. It is translated as CASSELKREVSTDTQYF.

V gene TRBV7-9 combines with J gene TRBJ2-2; D may correspond to TRBD1 or TRBD2 (5 bases each). This CDR3 comprises 16 residues. Between the trimmed V and J ends, which lost 1 base and 12 bases, there was a span of 21 bases. CDR1 is SEHNR and CDR2 is FQNEAQ in the germline V gene (reference sequence). CDR3 in amino acids: CASSLDSGLPSGKLFF. CDR3 coding DNA: TGTGCCAGCAGCTTAGATTCAGGACTCCCCTCAGGGAAGCTGTTTTTT.

There are a few counts of this clone. The J gene is TRBJ1-3, the V gene TRBV7-9, with D unresolved. V dropped 5 bases and J dropped 3 bases, with 17 bases sitting between them. Germline V gene sequence: CDR1 SEHNR, CDR2 FQNEAQ (reference sequence). This CDR3 is 16 amino acids long. The DNA of the CDR3 is TGTGCCAGCAGCCTCTCCCCCGCCGGCTTTGGAAACACCATATATTTT. Translation gives CASSLSPAGFGNTIYF.

V is TRBV29-1 and J is TRBJ2-7, with 7 bases identical to TRBD1. The germline CDR1 and CDR2 sequences are SQVTM and ANQGSEA. This CDR3 is 13 amino acids long. V trimming: 4 bases; J trimming: 4 bases; junction bases outside the gene matches: 7. The CDR3 spells CSVVGTVRYEQYF. The CDR3 bases are TGCAGCGTTGTAGGGACAGTCCGTTACGAGCAGTACTTC.

As DNA, the CDR3 is TGTGCCACCCGCCGACAGGCCTCCTCCTACAATGAGCAGTTCTTC. It encodes CATRRQASSYNEQFF. V and J are TRBV19 and TRBJ2-1, with D possibly TRBD1 on 6 matching bases. V lost 10 bases and J lost 0, with 16 bases in between. The length of the CDR3 is 15 residues. Germline V CDR1 and CDR2: LNHDA, SQIVND (reference sequence). The whole variable domain, remainder taken from reference TRBV19 and TRBJ2-1, is DGGITQSPKYLFRKEGQNVTLSCEQNLNHDAMYWYRQDPGQGLRLIYYSQIVNDFQKGDIAEGYSVSREKKESFPLTVTSAQKNPTAFYLCATRRQASSYNEQFFGPGTRLTVL.

The chain uses TRBV19 and TRBJ2-7; D call uncertain. V was shortened by 3 bases and J by 5 bases, with 14 bases between the two germline ends. Germline loops: CDR1 LNHDA, CDR2 SQIVND (reference sequence). The CDR3 length is 14 residues. CDR3 coding DNA: TGTGCCAGTAGTATGACGATGGCGGAAAACGAGCAGTACTTC. Translated, it gives CASSMTMAENEQYF.

This clone was counted only a few times. The rearrangement uses TRBV28 and TRBJ2-5; D possibly corresponds to TRBD2 (6 bases). CDR3 length equals 13 residues. Trimming removed 5 bases from V and 3 bases from J, with 10 bases in between. Germline V gives CDR1 MDHEN, CDR2 SYDVKM. The CDR3 DNA reads as TGTGCCAGCAGTGGGACTCGTAAAGAGACCCAGTACTTC. As protein: CASSGTRKETQYF.